The rows below give T cell receptor beta chains drawn from one sample of a study of blood T cells in healthy people across ages. TCRdb re-called the 5' RACE reads through MiXCR, storing one row per CDR3 protein. The repertoire holds more than 750,000 distinct CDR3 sequences, around 29% seen once, with 9.5% to 13% in the top ten. These data were likewise used in another study, on T cells of mothers and their children.

Sequenced sample: blood. Receptors were obtained from a woman in her thirties or forties in good health. The CDR3 runs from the conserved cysteine through the conserved F or W. A D gene is named only where the DNA matches it firmly. Rows give clone size only sometimes, using once, few, many, or a class for an expanded clone.

D	J	V	size	DNA	CDR3
NA	TRBJ2-7	TRBV10-3	many	TGTGCCATCAGCTCGGAAAGTCACGAGCAGTACTTC	CAISSESHEQYF
NA	TRBJ2-6	TRBV5-1	few	TGCGCCAGCAGCTTTGGGGGAGTCTCTGGGGCCAACGTCCTGACTTTC	CASSFGGVSGANVLTF
NA	TRBJ2-7	TRBV20-1	NA	TGCAGTGCTAGAGTTCCTAGCCGAGGAGACTACGAGCAGTACTTC	CSARVPSRGDYEQYF
NA	TRBJ1-5	TRBV28	few	TGTGCCAGCAGACATCCCCAGGGGTCGGGTCAGCCCCAGCATTTT	CASRHPQGSGQPQHF
NA	TRBJ1-2	TRBV7-2	NA	TGTGCCAGCAGCATCTACCGGGAGAACTATGGCTACACCTTC	CASSIYRENYGYTF
NA	TRBJ2-5	TRBV4-3	few	TGCGCCAGCAGCCAAGATCGGCAGGGTAATTACAATGAGCAGTACTTC	CASSQDRQGNYNEQYF
TRBD1	TRBJ2-4	TRBV28	many	TGTGCCAGCAGTTTATATCCCGCGGACAGGGGAAGGGAGGCCAAAAACATTCAGTACTTC	CASSLYPADRGREAKNIQYF
NA	TRBJ1-5	TRBV15	few	TGTGCCACCAGCTGGGCTTTCAATCAGCCCCAGCATTTT	CATSWAFNQPQHF
TRBD1	TRBJ2-4	TRBV7-9	few	TGTGCCAGCAGCTGGGACAGTTACAATGAGCAGTACTTC	CASSWDSYNEQYF
NA	TRBJ2-7	TRBV12-3/TRBV12-4	many	TGTGCCAGCAGTTTGGGTCTAGGGGTATTCGAGCAGTACTTC	CASSLGLGVFEQYF
NA	TRBJ2-7	TRBV7-2	few	TGTGCCAGCAGCCAACAGGAGGGGTACGAGCAGTACTTC	CASSQQEGYEQYF
NA	TRBJ2-5	TRBV28	few	TGTGCCAGCAGTCCCCTCAGGGGGGACGGCCAAGAGACCCAGTACTTC	CASSPLRGDGQETQYF
TRBD2	TRBJ2-2	TRBV5-1	NA	TGCGCCAGCAGCTTGATGCTAGCGGTGAACACCGGGGAGCTGTTTTTT	CASSLMLAVNTGELFF
NA	TRBJ2-1	TRBV4-2	many	TGTGCCAGCAGCCAAGGGGCAGACAGCTCCTACAATGAGCAGTTCTTC	CASSQGADSSYNEQFF
NA	TRBJ2-2	TRBV12-5	NA	TGTGCTAGTGGTTTGGCGGGGGCCGCCGGGGAGCTGTTTTTT	CASGLAGAAGELFF
NA	TRBJ1-1	TRBV19	NA	TGTGCCAGTAGTATCGGGGGCCATTTCACTGAAGCTTTCTTT	CASSIGGHFTEAFF
NA	TRBJ2-6	TRBV6-2/TRBV6-3	few	TGTGCCAGCAGTTACCGACAGCCCCGCTCTGGGGCCAACGTCCTGACTTTC	CASSYRQPRSGANVLTF
NA	TRBJ2-6	TRBV7-9	many	TGTGCCAGCAGCTTAGTCCAGGCTATGGCCAACGTCCTGACTTTC	CASSLVQAMANVLTF
TRBD2	TRBJ2-1	TRBV20-1	many	TGCAGTGCTAGCGGGGGGGCCTATAGCACCTACAATGAGCAGTTCTTC	CSASGGAYSTYNEQFF
NA	TRBJ2-1	TRBV20-1	NA	TGCAGTGCTAGAGATCCTCAGGGGAGGAATGAGCAGTTCTTC	CSARDPQGRNEQFF
TRBD2	TRBJ2-1	TRBV27	NA	TGTGCCAGCAGCCTTACTAGCGGGGTCAACAATGAGCAGTTCTTC	CASSLTSGVNNEQFF
TRBD2	TRBJ2-7	TRBV6-6	many	TGTGCCAGCAGTCTCGGTCTAGCGGGGGAGGACTACGAGCAGTACTTC	CASSLGLAGEDYEQYF
TRBD1	TRBJ1-1	TRBV9	many	TGTGCCAGCAGTGCTCGACAGGGGGCGAACACTGAAGCTTTCTTT	CASSARQGANTEAFF
NA	TRBJ1-6	TRBV28	NA	TGTGCCAGCGACGGTTCTAAGACACCCCTCCACTTT	CASDGSKTPLHF
TRBD2	TRBJ2-1	TRBV12-3/TRBV12-4	NA	TGTGCCAGCAGTCCCCTGGCGGGGGGTGTAACAGTCTTC	CASSPLAGGVTVF
NA	TRBJ1-6	TRBV28	NA	TGTGCCAGCAGTCTTATAAGGAGGGGGGTCGGATCTTCCTATAATTCACCCCTCCACTTT	CASSLIRRGVGSSYNSPLHF
TRBD2	TRBJ2-1	TRBV5-1	NA	TGCGCCAGCAGCTTGCTGTGGACTAGCAGTGAGCAGTTCTTC	CASSLLWTSSEQFF
NA	TRBJ2-7	TRBV18	NA	TGTGCCAGCTCAAATAACTCCTACGAGCAGTACTTC	CASSNNSYEQYF
TRBD2	TRBJ2-1	TRBV5-1	few	TGCGCCAGCAGCTTGGATCTAGCGGCCTCCTACAATGAGCAGTTCTTC	CASSLDLAASYNEQFF
TRBD1	TRBJ1-1	TRBV20-1	once	TGCAGTGCTCCGCGGACAGGGGCCTCTGAAGCTTTCTTT	CSAPRTGASEAFF
NA	TRBJ2-1	TRBV5-1	NA	TGCGCCAGCAGCTCCCTGTTGGGGCCCGAGCAGTTCTTC	CASSSLLGPEQFF
NA	TRBJ1-2	TRBV15	few	TGTGCCACCAGCAGATCGGGTGGAAGGTATGGCTACACCTTC	CATSRSGGRYGYTF
TRBD2	TRBJ2-1	TRBV4-1	few	TGCGCCAGCAGCCAGGGGGGGACGGTTCGGGAGCAGTTCTTC	CASSQGGTVREQFF
NA	TRBJ2-4	TRBV27	few	TGTGCCAGCAGCCCAGAGGGGGGGATGGGGGGTCTAGCCAAAAACATTCAGTACTTC	CASSPEGGMGGLAKNIQYF
TRBD1	TRBJ1-2	TRBV12-3/TRBV12-4	NA	TGTGCCAGCAGCTCAGGGACAGGGGGCTGGGGCTACACCTTC	CASSSGTGGWGYTF
NA	TRBJ2-6	TRBV7-8	many	TGTGCCAGCAGCTTAGAGGGTCGAGGCTCTGGGGCCAACGTCCTGACTTTC	CASSLEGRGSGANVLTF
NA	TRBJ2-5	TRBV5-6	NA	TGTGCCAGCAGCTTTCTATCTACCGGGACACCACAAGAGACCCAGTACTTC	CASSFLSTGTPQETQYF
TRBD1	TRBJ2-7	TRBV28	NA	TGTGCCAGCGCTCCCCCTCTAGGACAGGACCACGAGCAGTACTTC	CASAPPLGQDHEQYF
NA	TRBJ1-1	TRBV14	NA	TGTGCCAGCAGCCAAGAACAGGGTTCGGCTTTCTTT	CASSQEQGSAFF
TRBD2	TRBJ2-1	TRBV5-1	few	TGCGCCAGCAGCCTACTAGCGGGGGCCAACAATGAGCAGTTCTTC	CASSLLAGANNEQFF
TRBD1	TRBJ1-2	TRBV5-1	NA	TGCGCCAGCAGCTTGGTAACAGGGGAGTATGGCTACACCTTC	CASSLVTGEYGYTF
NA	TRBJ1-3	TRBV15	few	TGTGCCACCAGCGTACCGGGATCTGGGGGCAGAAACACCATATATTTT	CATSVPGSGGRNTIYF
NA	TRBJ1-2	TRBV20-1	many	TGCAGTGCTAGACAGGGCTATGGCTACACCTTC	CSARQGYGYTF
NA	TRBJ2-5	TRBV20-1	many	TGCAGTGCTTCAGAAGCGGAAGAGACCCAGTACTTC	CSASEAEETQYF
NA	TRBJ2-1	TRBV11-3	NA	TGTGCCAGCAGCCCTGGTGGGGACCGACACAATGAGCAGTTCTTC	CASSPGGDRHNEQFF
NA	TRBJ2-1	TRBV15	NA	TGTGCCACCAGCAGATTGCTAGAAGAGACCCAGTTCTTC	CATSRLLEETQFF
TRBD1	TRBJ2-1	TRBV24-1	many	TGTGCCACCAGTGACCCCGCCGGGACAGGGGCGAGGTATGAGCAGTTCTTC	CATSDPAGTGARYEQFF
TRBD2	TRBJ2-7	TRBV12-3/TRBV12-4	few	TGTGCCAGCAGTACCGGGGGGGGCTCCTACGAGCAGTACTTC	CASSTGGGSYEQYF
TRBD1	TRBJ1-1	TRBV6-5	few	TGTGCCAGCAGGACAGGGACGAACACTGAAGCTTTCTTT	CASRTGTNTEAFF
NA	TRBJ2-7	TRBV7-6	many	TGTGCCAGCAGCCAGGGACCTCCAATACAATACGAGCAGTACTTC	CASSQGPPIQYEQYF
TRBD2	TRBJ2-5	TRBV5-1	NA	TGCGCCAGCAGCCCCCGGGTAGCGGGGCGGGAGACCCAGTACTTC	CASSPRVAGRETQYF
NA	TRBJ2-1	TRBV12-3/TRBV12-4	NA	TGTGCCAGCAGTTTGAGCGCCCGGGACAATGAGCAGTTCTTC	CASSLSARDNEQFF